The rows below give T cell receptor beta chains drawn from one sample of a study of T cells expressing NK-cell markers. Each CDR3 protein gets one entry in TCRdb, which reprocessed the 5' RACE reads and gives no DNA. This sample's clone table lists hundreds of thousands of distinct CDR3 sequences. The sample consisted of blood T cells: a sorted CD56 or NKG2C T cell subset, CD4+ or CD8+ T cells, or bulk PBMC T cells (not recorded which). These receptors all stem from a woman aged 18-70 years in good health. CDR3s include the opening cysteine and the closing phenylalanine or tryptophan. Each record gives: J gene, V gene, CDR3 protein.

TRBJ2-3	TRBV25-1	CASSEYREVITDTQYF
TRBJ2-7	TRBV5-5	CASSSPGQGVLEQYF
TRBJ2-1	TRBV4-3	CASSQDRSTLGQFF
TRBJ2-7	TRBV20-1	CSAIVVRDSSYEQYF
TRBJ2-1	TRBV12-3/TRBV12-4	CASSFLVSYNEQFF
TRBJ1-4	TRBV3-1	CASSPRTGYEKLFF
TRBJ1-2	TRBV25-1	CASSEGAVRGYTF
TRBJ2-5	TRBV6-2/TRBV6-3	CASSYEAQETQYF
TRBJ2-7	TRBV6-2/TRBV6-3	CATDRSGSSYEQYF
TRBJ1-5	TRBV15	CATSRDGANNQPQHF
TRBJ2-1	TRBV4-3	CASSQARTSGNNEQFF
TRBJ1-6	TRBV19	CASRVGQGASPLHF
TRBJ2-7	TRBV7-6	CASSASPGAGEQYF
TRBJ2-1	TRBV20-1	CSAREGFEQFF
TRBJ2-5	TRBV18	CASSRTVGETQYF
TRBJ1-1	TRBV6-2/TRBV6-3	CASSPLVRGTEAFF
TRBJ1-2	TRBV5-1	CASSGDIGGRGYTF
TRBJ1-1	TRBV7-8	CASSLVWGGTEAFF
TRBJ1-4	TRBV11-2	CASRQGTANNEKLFF
TRBJ2-2	TRBV12-3/TRBV12-4	CAIMNGGIQLFF
TRBJ2-1	TRBV5-1	CACRWTSGTYNEQFF
TRBJ2-5	TRBV25-1	CASSELERPETQYF
TRBJ2-7	TRBV6-5	CASSYSIVASGTYEQYF
TRBJ2-1	TRBV12-3/TRBV12-4	CASRGSGSNEQFF
TRBJ2-7	TRBV29-1	CSVEDTGTEPSYEQYF
TRBJ2-7	TRBV12-3/TRBV12-4	CASSPDVTYEQYF
TRBJ2-6	TRBV6-2/TRBV6-3	CASNRPQGSGANVLTF
TRBJ2-1	TRBV7-3	CASSLVVLSGIYDEQFF
TRBJ2-3	TRBV20-1	CSARMSDTQYF
TRBJ2-3	TRBV7-2	CASSLASGRDTQYF
TRBJ2-1	TRBV28	CASSRAGTRYYNEQFF